A single sample is the source of the 25 T cell receptor beta chains below, sequenced in a study of blood T cell repertoires in COVID-19. The data were produced by immunoSEQ multiplex PCR, yet TCRdb's version contains in-frame clones alone and is incomplete. The sample has some 72,000 clones; about 85% are singletons. The sequenced sample was peripheral blood. Receptors were obtained from a man between 45 and 60 years old with COVID-19, enrolled during active disease.

The V gene is TRBV7-9, the J gene TRBJ2-7; 8 nucleotides match TRBD1. Germline V gene sequence: CDR1 SEHNR, CDR2 FQNEAQ (reference sequence). The CDR3 is made up of 14 amino acids. The J segment lost 5 bases and the V segment lost 3 bases, leaving 6 bases of the junction unmatched. Written as DNA, the CDR3 is TGTGCCAGCAGCTTTCAGGGGGCCGGGGACGAGCAGTACTTC. Protein: CASSFQGAGDEQYF.

This clone was counted a single time. J is TRBJ2-7 and V is TRBV5-6; D is possibly TRBD1 (6 bases). This CDR3 region has 15 residues. V was cut by 4 bases and J by 4 bases, with 18 bases left in between. Germline CDR1 and CDR2: SGHDT and YYEEEE. The CDR3: CASSRYGTPGYEQYF. The CDR3 DNA reads TGTGCCAGCAGCCGGTATGGGACACCGGGATACGAGCAGTACTTC.

The chain joins TRBV24-1 to TRBJ1-5, with 7 bases lining up with TRBD1. The CDR3 length is 14 residues. Trimming took 10 bases from V and 0 from J; bases not matched to a gene: 5. CDR1 and CDR2 (germline): KGHDR, SFDVKD. The CDR3 protein is CATGGVYSNQPQHF. The CDR3 bases are TGTGCCACAGGGGGCGTCTATAGCAATCAGCCCCAGCATTTT.

The chain recombines TRBV27 with TRBJ2-3; unclear D gene. The V gene's germline CDR1 is MNHEY and CDR2 SMNVEV (reference sequence). The CDR3 loop spans 16 amino acids. The V end was cut by 5 bases, the J end by 1 base, with 16 bases between. This CDR3 reads CASSPPFGAGTDTQYF. DNA for the CDR3: TGTGCCAGCAGTCCCCCTTTCGGAGCAGGCACAGATACGCAGTATTTT.

The chain is built from TRBV5-4 and TRBJ1-1; D is ambiguous. Trimming removed 0 bases at V and 1 base at J, with 7 bases between. Germline V gene data show CDR1 as SGHNT and CDR2 as YYREEE (reference sequence). There are 14 residues in the CDR3. Here the CDR3 DNA reads TGTGCCAGCAGCTTGGAACCCAGGAACACTGAAGCTTTCTTT. It translates to CASSLEPRNTEAFF.

The rearrangement links TRBV30 to TRBJ1-1; TRBD1 might be the D (6 bases). The CDR3 sequence is 14 residues long. The V gene lost 3 bases and the J gene lost 4 bases, with 15 bases spanning the gap. Per the germline V gene, CDR1 is GTSNPN and CDR2 is SVGIG (reference sequence). CDR3 sequence: CAWRGDRSGTEAFF. The CDR3 DNA reads as TGTGCCTGGAGGGGTGACAGGTCTGGCACTGAAGCTTTCTTT.

The CDR3 sequence: CAWSVSSGANTEAFF. DNA for the CDR3: TGTGCCTGGAGTGTATCAAGCGGGGCGAACACTGAAGCTTTCTTT. The J gene is TRBJ1-1, the V gene TRBV30; TRBD1 is a possible D gene (5 bases). CDR1 and CDR2 (germline): GTSNPN, SVGIG (reference sequence). The CDR3 sequence is 15 residues long. V lost 0 bases and J 1 base, leaving 12 bases between the germline ends.

This clone came up a few times. V gene TRBV14 combines with J gene TRBJ1-1, with D perhaps matching TRBD1 (5 bases). The CDR3 extends over 13 amino acids. The ends were cut back, 2 bases at V and 8 bases at J, with 12 bases in the middle. The germline gives CDR1 SGHDN, CDR2 FVKESK. The CDR3 reads CASSQFPRGEAFF. The CDR3 DNA follows: TGTGCCAGCAGCCAATTCCCCCGGGGGGAAGCTTTCTTT.

V usage is TRBV7-6 and J usage is TRBJ1-5, with 7 bases matching TRBD1. This CDR3 has 15 amino acids. Germline V CDR1 and CDR2: SGHVS, FNYEAQ. J lost 0 bases, V lost 6 bases, and 5 bases had no gene match. The CDR3 region is CASRTGTDSNQPQHF. CDR3 bases: TGTGCCAGCAGGACCGGGACAGATAGCAATCAGCCCCAGCATTTT. The variable domain in full, completed from reference TRBV7-6 and TRBJ1-5, reads GAGVSQSPRYKVTKRGQDVALRCDPISGHVSLYWYRQALGQGPEFLTYFNYEAQQDKSGLPNDRFSAERPEGSISTLTIQRTEQRDSAMYRCASRTGTDSNQPQHFGDGTRLSIL.

The rearrangement uses TRBV27 and TRBJ1-1; possibly TRBD1 for D (6 bases). The V gene lost 4 bases and the J gene lost 3 bases, with 12 bases spanning the gap. Germline V gives CDR1 MNHEY, CDR2 SMNVEV (reference sequence). This CDR3 comprises 14 residues. CDR3 DNA: TGTGCCAGCAGTTCAGGGGTTCGGGACACTGAAGCTTTCTTT. It yields the protein CASSSGVRDTEAFF.

CDR3 protein: CASNGGRGNEQFF. The CDR3 coding sequence is TGTGCCAGCAATGGCGGGAGGGGAAATGAGCAGTTCTTC. The chain links TRBV2 to TRBJ2-1; 9 bases line up with TRBD2. Germline-derived CDR1 and CDR2 are SNHLY and FYNNEI. The CDR3 runs to 13 residues. The J segment lost 7 bases and the V segment lost 7 bases, leaving 5 bases of the junction unmatched.

V and J are TRBV6-6 and TRBJ2-7; 8 nucleotides agree with TRBD1. CDR1 MNHNY and CDR2 SVGAGI come from the germline V gene (reference sequence). V was pared by 6 bases and J by 5 bases, with 6 bases of the junction left unmatched. The CDR3 runs 13 residues. Here the CDR3 DNA reads TGTGCCAGCAGGGACCCGGACAGGGACGAGCAGTACTTC. Encoded protein: CASRDPDRDEQYF.

V usage is TRBV27 and J usage is TRBJ1-1; D might be TRBD1 (5 bases). Per germline, CDR1 MNHEY and CDR2 SMNVEV (reference sequence). CDR3 length: 13 residues. Trimming shortened V by 5 bases and J by 2 bases, and 9 bases separated the two germline ends. The CDR3 bases are TGTGCCAGCAGTGCGACAGTCAACACTGAAGCTTTCTTT. It translates to CASSATVNTEAFF.

The count of this clone is one. This chain uses TRBV6-2 or TRBV6-3 with TRBJ2-3; 10 bases match TRBD1. The J segment lost 1 base and the V segment lost 2 bases, leaving 6 bases of the junction unmatched. The CDR3 runs 17 residues. Germline assignment: CDR1 MNHEY and CDR2 SVGEGT. The CDR3 region has the DNA TGTGCCAGCAGTTACAGGGGACAGGGGTTTGGCACAGATACGCAGTATTTT. Encoded protein: CASSYRGQGFGTDTQYF.

The chain is built from TRBV5-1 and TRBJ1-3, with D unclear. The CDR3 covers 13 residues. From germline, CDR1 is SGHRS and CDR2 YFSETQ. Trimming stripped 5 bases from V and 3 bases from J, with 9 bases between. The CDR3 DNA reads TGCGCCAGCAGTACGGGAAGTGGAAACACCATATATTTT. Its translation: CASSTGSGNTIYF.

The V and J genes are TRBV4-2 and TRBJ2-1; D might be TRBD2 (5 bases). This CDR3 contains 15 residues. From germline, CDR1 is LGHNA and CDR2 YNFKEQ. Trimming left V 1 base short and J 0 bases short, with 7 bases between. DNA for the CDR3: TGTGCCAGCAGCCAAGGAGGGAGCTCCTACAATGAGCAGTTCTTC. Its translation: CASSQGGSSYNEQFF.

The rearrangement links TRBV7-2 to TRBJ2-4, with TRBD2 as a possible D gene (6 bases). CDR1 and CDR2 from the germline V gene are SGHTA and FQGNSA. V gave up 5 bases and J gave up 8 bases, with 19 bases separating them. This CDR3 is built from 15 residues. The CDR3 coding sequence is TGTGCCAGCAGCCACCGCCTCGGAGGGCCGGACATTCAGTACTTC. This encodes CASSHRLGGPDIQYF.

The gene calls are TRBV25-1 and TRBJ2-7; D uncertain. Germline CDR1 and CDR2: MGHDK and SYGVNS. The CDR3 runs 13 residues. V was cut by 2 bases and J by 7 bases, with 12 bases left in between. CDR3 in DNA: TGTGCCAGCAGTGAACGGGTATTGTTTGAGCAGTACTTC. Translated: CASSERVLFEQYF.

This clone has only one observation. The rearrangement links TRBV18 to TRBJ2-4; 8 bases are shared with TRBD1. This CDR3 comprises 13 residues. Germline V gene lookup returns CDR1 KGHSH and CDR2 LQKENI. J lost 8 bases, V lost 2 bases, and 2 bases had no gene match. The CDR3 nucleotides are TGTGCCAGCTCACCAGGACAGGGAGACATTCAGTACTTC. It specifies CASSPGQGDIQYF. Combining the CDR3 with reference TRBV18 and TRBJ2-4 gives the whole variable domain NAGVMQNPRHLVRRRGQEARLRCSPMKGHSHVYWYRQLPEEGLKFMVYLQKENIIDESGMPKERFSAEFPKEGPSILRIQQVVRGDSAAYFCASSPGQGDIQYFGAGTRLSVL.

The chain has TRBV30 and TRBJ1-1, with D possibly matching TRBD1 (6 bases). Germline CDR1 and CDR2: GTSNPN and SVGIG (reference sequence). Between the trimmed V and J ends, which lost 2 bases and 6 bases, there was a span of 16 bases. This CDR3 region has 14 residues. The CDR3 DNA is TGTGCCTGGAGTCCTTTTCAGTGGGGGCCTGAAGCTTTCTTT. Translating gives CAWSPFQWGPEAFF.

The chain joins TRBV5-5 to TRBJ2-7; D is undetermined. Trimming stripped 4 bases from V and 3 bases from J, with 20 bases between. Germline V gene data show CDR1 as SGHKS and CDR2 as YYEKEE (reference sequence). This CDR3 is 16 amino acids long. The CDR3 here is CASSQNRYGDNYEQYF. The CDR3 DNA follows: TGTGCCAGCAGCCAGAATCGGTACGGTGACAACTACGAGCAGTACTTC.

The genes are TRBV7-9 and TRBJ2-3; a possible D gene is TRBD1 (6 bases). Looked up from germline, CDR1 is SEHNR and CDR2 is FQNEAQ (reference sequence). Trimming pared 4 bases from V and 3 bases from J, leaving 17 bases between. The CDR3 length is 16 residues. The CDR3 protein is CASSSSGHRSTDTQYF. The CDR3 DNA follows: TGTGCCAGCAGCTCCTCGGGACACCGTTCAACAGATACGCAGTATTTT.

This sequence joins TRBV6-5 and TRBJ2-1; 7 bases match TRBD2. J gave up 2 bases and V 7 bases, and 5 bases lay outside the gene matches. Germline V gene data show CDR1 as MNHEY and CDR2 as SVGAGI. This CDR3 is built from 14 residues. The CDR3 bases are TGTGCCAGCATCGTAGCGGGCGCCTACAATGAGCAGTTCTTC. Translating gives CASIVAGAYNEQFF.

Turning to this clone: Germline and junction disagree at one end, which may indicate a read error. This sequence joins TRBV6-5 and TRBJ1-5; D is unclear. The CDR3 sequence is 13 residues long. Germline V gene data show CDR1 as MNHEY and CDR2 as SVGAGI. CDR3 amino acids: CANSPRGDQPQHF. The CDR3, as DNA: TGTGCCAACAGTCCTCGGGGAGATCAGCCCCAGCATTTT.

The CDR3: CASSAGIYYGYTF. In DNA form, the CDR3 reads TGTGCCAGCAGCGCAGGGATCTACTATGGCTACACCTTC. The chain links TRBV11-1 to TRBJ1-2, with D tentatively TRBD1 (5 bases). The CDR3 runs 13 residues. The V gene's germline CDR1 is SGHAT and CDR2 FQDESV (reference sequence). V lost 5 bases, J lost 3 bases, and 10 bases lay in between. The whole variable domain, remainder taken from reference TRBV11-1 and TRBJ1-2, is EAEVAQSPRYKITEKSQAVAFWCDPISGHATLYWYRQILGQGPELLVQFQDESVVDDSQLPKDRFSAERLKGVDSTLKIQPAELGDSAMYLCASSAGIYYGYTFGSGTRLTVV.